Listed below are T cell receptor beta chains from one sample, sequenced in a study of blood T cell repertoires in COVID-19. Libraries were prepared by immunoSEQ multiplex PCR; TCRdb keeps only in-frame clonotypes and omits some of them. The top ten hold 7% to 10% of the sample, which has around 160,000 clones, 75% to 85% seen once. Source material: peripheral blood. These TCRs come from a human donor with acute or convalescent COVID-19. The donor label of this sample is uncertain. The CDR3 runs from the conserved cysteine through the conserved F or W. D genes are given only for firm matches. Clone size is stated in some rows and not others, as once, few, many or a class when expanded.

TRBJ1-1 . TRBV5-1 . TGCGCCAGCGGAGAGGACTACACTGAAGCTTTCTTT CASGEDYTEAFF
TRBJ2-6 . TRBV5-1 . TGCGCCAGCAGCCTACCAAGTGGGGCCAACGTCCTGACTTTC CASSLPSGANVLTF
TRBJ1-6 . TRBV25-1 . TGTGCCAGCAGGCCGGGACACTTAAATTCACCCCTCCACTTT CASRPGHLNSPLHF
TRBJ2-1 . TRBV9 TRBD2 TGTGCCAGCAGCGTAGGTCTCGGGGGGGCTGGTGAGCAGTTCTTC CASSVGLGGAGEQFF
TRBJ1-1 . TRBV30 . TGTGCCTGGAGTGAAGACAGCCAAAACACTGAAGCTTTCTTT CAWSEDSQNTEAFF
TRBJ1-6 . TRBV19 . TGTGCCACCGTCGCGGGCCAGGGGTTACCCCTCCACTTT CATVAGQGLPLHF
TRBJ2-1 . TRBV5-1 TRBD2 TGCGCCAGCAGCTTGGCCCACTTAGCGGGGGGGCGTAATTCCTACAATGAGCAGTTCTTC CASSLAHLAGGRNSYNEQFF
TRBJ1-6 . TRBV2 TRBD1 TGTGCCAGCAGGGGGGACAGGGCCAATAATTCACCCCTCCACTTT CASRGDRANNSPLHF
TRBJ1-6 . TRBV7-9 . TGTGCCAGCAGCTTCCGAGGGAGCTCGAATTCACCCCTCCACTTT CASSFRGSSNSPLHF
TRBJ2-3 . TRBV27 TRBD2 TGTGCCAGTCAGGGCGGGGGGCCGCAGTATTTT CASQGGGPQYF
TRBJ2-2 few TRBV18 . TGTGCCAGCTCACCACAGGGGTTGAACACCGGGGAGCTGTTTTTT CASSPQGLNTGELFF
TRBJ1-3 . TRBV19 . TGTGCCAGTAGTTCCCGGGACACTGGAAACACCATATATTTT CASSSRDTGNTIYF
TRBJ2-5 few TRBV7-6 . TGTGCCAGCAGTTTTACGGGGGTCGGAGGGGAGACCCAGTACTTC CASSFTGVGGETQYF
TRBJ2-5 once TRBV5-4 TRBD2 TGTGCCAGCAGCTTATCCACTAGCGTCGGGATACAGGACTTC CASSLSTSVGIQDF
TRBJ1-5 . TRBV7-9 . TGTGCCAGCAGCTTAATAATCGGAGGAAGCAATCAGCCCCAGCATTTT CASSLIIGGSNQPQHF
TRBJ2-7 . TRBV9 . TGTGCCAGCAGCACCTCTCGACAGGCCAGCTCCTACGAGCAGTACTTC CASSTSRQASSYEQYF
TRBJ1-5 few TRBV6-5 . TGTGCCAGCAGTCCGGCAGGGCCCCTGGTACAGCCCCAGCATTTT CASSPAGPLVQPQHF
TRBJ2-4 . TRBV6-1 . TGTGCCAGCAGTGAAGCCACGGGACTAGCCAAAAACATTCAGTACTTC CASSEATGLAKNIQYF
TRBJ2-5 . TRBV7-7 TRBD2 TGTGCCAGCAGCTTATTAACACGGGAGGGGACCCAGTACTTC CASSLLTREGTQYF
TRBJ2-1 once TRBV4-1 TRBD1 TGCGCCAGCAGCCAAGTAAGGGGACAGGGAGCGAATGAGCAGTTCTTC CASSQVRGQGANEQFF
TRBJ1-2 few TRBV6-1 . TGTGCCAGCAGTGAAGCGCGGGGGAAGGGGGGCTACACCTTC CASSEARGKGGYTF
TRBJ2-4 . TRBV19 . TGTGCCACCCGAGACAGCCTAGCCAAAAACATTCAGTACTTC CATRDSLAKNIQYF
TRBJ2-7 . TRBV4-2 . TGTGCCAGCAGCTCAGGGGGGTCCTACGAGCAGTACTTC CASSSGGSYEQYF
TRBJ2-2 . TRBV4-1 . TGCGCCAGCAGCCAACACGGGCCCCGGGGCACCGGGGAGCTGTTTTTT CASSQHGPRGTGELFF
TRBJ1-1 . TRBV24-1 TRBD1 TGTGCCACCAGTGATGGGGGGACAGGGGGAACTGAAGCTTTCTTT CATSDGGTGGTEAFF
TRBJ2-1 . TRBV12-3/TRBV12-4 TRBD1 TGCGCCAGCAGCCCAGGGGGAAGGTCTGAGCAGTTCTTC CASSPGGRSEQFF
TRBJ2-3 . TRBV25-1 TRBD2 TGTGCTACGGGGGGACTAGGAGTAGATACGCAGTATTTT CATGGLGVDTQYF
TRBJ1-1 . TRBV30 . TGTGCCTGGAGTGTAGGGAGGACTGAAGCTTTCTTT CAWSVGRTEAFF
TRBJ2-1 once TRBV6-5 . TGTGCCAGCAGTTCCACTTCGCGGGCCTACAATGAGCAGTTCTTC CASSSTSRAYNEQFF
TRBJ2-3 once TRBV2 TRBD1 TGTGCCAGCCTACGGGACAGGGATGGGCCAGATACGCAGTATTTT CASLRDRDGPDTQYF
TRBJ1-2 once TRBV19 TRBD1 TGTGCCAGTAGGGCGACAGGGCTTAACTATGGCTACACCTTC CASRATGLNYGYTF
TRBJ2-4 . TRBV30 . TGTGCCTGGAGTAGGGGTCAGGGTGGCGACATTCAGTACTTC CAWSRGQGGDIQYF
TRBJ1-5 . TRBV5-5 TRBD1 TGTGCCAGCAGCTTGGAGGCAGGGGGCGCCGGGCAGCCCCAGCATTTT CASSLEAGGAGQPQHF
TRBJ1-1 few TRBV4-1 . TGCGCCAGCAGCCAAGAACCCCAGGTGAACACTGAAGCTTTCTTT CASSQEPQVNTEAFF
TRBJ1-1 . TRBV7-9 TRBD1 TGTGCCAGCAGCCTCCCCAGGACAGGGGTACTAAAAGGCACTGAAGCTTTCTTT CASSLPRTGVLKGTEAFF